One sample yielded the 12 T cell receptor beta chains listed below, sequenced in a study of blood T cell repertoires in COVID-19. Generated by immunoSEQ multiplex PCR, the TCRdb table keeps only in-frame clones and is missing some. This sample has fewer than 90,000 clones; about 95% occur once, and the top ten carry approximately 4.3%. Sequenced: peripheral blood. These receptor sequences come from a human donor with active COVID-19. The donor label of this sample is uncertain.

This clone was seen once. The rearrangement uses TRBV3-1 (or the pseudogene TRBV3-2) and TRBJ1-2, with D hard to call. CDR3 length: 13 residues. The V and J ends lost 1 base and 2 bases respectively, with 5 bases between them. Germline loops: CDR1 LGHDT, CDR2 YNNKEL (reference sequence). CDR3 protein: CASSQGPNYGYTF. CDR3 DNA: TGTGCCAGCAGCCAAGGGCCCAACTATGGCTACACCTTC.

The V call is TRBV6-1, the J call TRBJ2-7, with 9 bases identical to TRBD1. There are 18 residues in the CDR3. Per germline, CDR1 MNHNS and CDR2 SASEGT. V gave up 4 bases and J gave up 3 bases; unmatched junction bases: 16. CDR3 bases: TGTGCCAGCAGTGCCTTGTCGGACAGGGGTTTCCCCATCTACGAGCAGTACTTC. Amino acids: CASSALSDRGFPIYEQYF.

A few counts support this clone. The chain carries TRBV2 and TRBJ2-2; D gene unclear. Germline CDR1 SNHLY, CDR2 FYNNEI. The CDR3 is made up of 14 amino acids. Trimming shortened V by 3 bases and J by 4 bases, and 9 bases separated the two germline ends. This CDR3 is CASSDEATTGELFF. CDR3 in DNA: TGTGCCAGCAGTGACGAGGCAACCACCGGGGAGCTGTTTTTT.

The chain carries TRBV18 and TRBJ2-7, with D unclear. CDR1 is KGHSH and CDR2 is LQKENI in the germline V gene. V lost 3 bases and J 3 bases, leaving 6 bases between the germline ends. There are 12 residues in the CDR3. The CDR3 DNA sequence: TGTGCCAGCTCACCGGGCATCTACGAGCAGTACTTC. This sequence encodes CASSPGIYEQYF.

This clone was counted once. V gene TRBV10-3 combines with J gene TRBJ2-7; 8 bases are a match to TRBD2. The CDR3 spans 16 residues. CDR1 ENHRY and CDR2 SYGVKD come from the germline V gene. Germline trimming cut 2 bases from V and 3 bases from J; bases unmatched to any gene: 9. CDR3 bases: TGTGCCATCAGTGAGACGGTATTAGCGGGACTCTACGAGCAGTACTTC. This codes for CAISETVLAGLYEQYF.

The CDR3 bases are TGTGCCATCAGTGGCGAGGAGGGCGCAGATACGCAGTATTTT. Translation gives CAISGEEGADTQYF. This sequence joins TRBV10-3 and TRBJ2-3; D is possibly TRBD2 (6 bases). Trimming removed 4 bases from V and 4 bases from J, with 12 bases in between. This CDR3 spans 14 amino acids. The germline CDR1 and CDR2 sequences are ENHRY and SYGVKD.

The chain is built from TRBV9 and TRBJ1-1; no reliable D call. The CDR3 is made up of 14 amino acids. The V and J ends lost 0 bases and 2 bases respectively, with 8 bases between them. Looked up from germline, CDR1 is SGDLS and CDR2 is YYNGEE. The CDR3 loop is CASSVVGSNTEAFF. The CDR3, as DNA: TGTGCCAGCAGCGTAGTTGGCAGTAACACTGAAGCTTTCTTT.

The chain has TRBV14 and TRBJ1-1; D ambiguous. The CDR3 length is 11 residues. Per the germline V gene, CDR1 is SGHDN and CDR2 is FVKESK. V lost 11 bases and J lost 1, with 8 bases in between. CDR3 sequence: CALKRNTEAFF. CDR3 nucleotides: TGTGCCCTAAAGAGGAACACTGAAGCTTTCTTT.

J is TRBJ1-5 and V is TRBV6-6; possible D gene TRBD1, 6 bases. This CDR3 has 13 residues. Trimming removed 6 bases from V and 5 bases from J, with 11 bases in between. The germline V gene has CDR1 MNHNY and CDR2 SVGAGI (reference sequence). The CDR3 coding sequence is TGTGCCAGCAGCACAGGGTCTTATCAGCCCCAGCATTTT. Translating it yields CASSTGSYQPQHF.

The gene calls are TRBV7-2 and TRBJ2-3; a weak D match, TRBD1 (5 bases). Trimming removed 8 bases at V and 5 bases at J, with 17 bases between. Germline lookup yields CDR1 SGHTA and CDR2 FQGNSA. The CDR3 runs 14 residues. Here the CDR3 reads CASAIGQGRDTQYF. Written as DNA, the CDR3 is TGTGCCAGCGCCATAGGGCAGGGCAGAGATACGCAGTATTTT.

The CDR3 region has the DNA TGTGCCAGCAGGCCTTATTCGGGACAGGGTTACTATGGCTACACCTTC. Amino acids: CASRPYSGQGYYGYTF. The V and J genes are TRBV7-2 and TRBJ1-2; 9 bases line up with TRBD1. The CDR3 is 16 amino acids. V lost 6 bases and J lost 3; bases outside the gene matches: 11. CDR1 and CDR2 from the germline V gene are SGHTA and FQGNSA. The full variable domain, its missing parts supplied by reference TRBV7-2 and TRBJ1-2, is GAGVSQSPSNKVTEKGKDVELRCDPISGHTALYWYRQSLGQGLEFLIYFQGNSAPDKSGLPSDRFSAERTGGSVSTLTIQRTQQEDSAVYLCASRPYSGQGYYGYTFGSGTRLTVV.

This chain uses TRBV15 with TRBJ2-3; 7 bases fit TRBD2. There are 17 residues in the CDR3. CDR1 is LNHNV and CDR2 is YYDKDF in the germline V gene (reference sequence). V gave up 5 bases and J gave up 5 bases; unmatched junction bases: 16. As DNA, the CDR3 is TGTGCCACCAGCGGGGGGGGTAGCGGGTCCGCGGGAGATACGCAGTATTTT. Translated, it gives CATSGGGSGSAGDTQYF.